One and the same sample provided the 22 T cell receptor beta chains below, sequenced in a study of T cells in Graves' hyperthyroidism and ophthalmopathy. Researchers took RNA transcripts and amplified the TCR beta CDR3 regions from them. Researchers ran a first-round RT-PCR on the TCR CDR3 using the HTBI primer set. MiXCR was run by TCRdb on the multiplex PCR reads, yielding one entry per CDR3 protein. Found here are 300,000 or so distinct CDR3 sequences, 16% of them singletons; the top ten hold approximately 35%. Input material: blood. The receptors were sampled from a man between 25 and 39 years old with Graves' hyperthyroidism.

This clonotype was detected many times. The rearrangement joins TRBV11-2 to TRBJ2-7; the D gene could be TRBD1 or TRBD2 (6 bases each). This CDR3 has 16 residues. The germline V gene encodes CDR1 SGHAT and CDR2 FQNNGV. The V and J ends lost 3 bases and 0 bases respectively, with 15 bases between them. The CDR3 DNA is TGTGCCAGCAGCTTCCCTGTGCGGGACAACTCCTACGAGCAGTACTTC. This encodes CASSFPVRDNSYEQYF. The full variable domain, with the rest looked up from reference TRBV11-2 and TRBJ2-7, is EAGVAQSPRYKIIEKRQSVAFWCNPISGHATLYWYQQILGQGPKLLIQFQNNGVVDDSQLPKDRFSAERLKGVDSTLKIQPAKLEDSAVYLCASSFPVRDNSYEQYFGPGTRLTVT.

In this sample, this clonotype turned up many times. This rearrangement joins TRBV7-6 to TRBJ2-1; D is unclear. The germline V gene encodes CDR1 SGHVS and CDR2 FNYEAQ. V was trimmed by 2 bases and J by 5 bases, leaving 10 bases between them. This CDR3 is 14 amino acids long. DNA for the CDR3: TGTGCCAGCAGCTTAAGGCAGCCGGACAATGAGCAGTTCTTC. Translation gives CASSLRQPDNEQFF.

The table lists this clonotype with many counts. This chain links TRBV20-1 with TRBJ2-5, with D tentatively TRBD2 (6 bases). The germline V gene encodes CDR1 DFQATT and CDR2 SNEGSKA (reference sequence). CDR3 length equals 14 residues. V lost 5 bases, J lost 2 bases, and 15 bases lay in between. The CDR3 DNA reads as TGCAGTGCTTCACCGGGACTTACACAAGAGACCCAGTACTTC. This sequence encodes CSASPGLTQETQYF.

This clonotype was seen repeatedly, ten times or more. The gene calls are TRBV9 and TRBJ2-1; tentatively, D is TRBD1 or TRBD2 (5 bases each). The V gene lost 0 bases and the J gene lost 5 bases, with 9 bases spanning the gap. Germline V gene sequence: CDR1 SGDLS, CDR2 YYNGEE. The CDR3 has 14 amino acids. Here the CDR3 reads CASSVVGRNNEQFF. DNA for the CDR3: TGTGCCAGCAGCGTAGTGGGACGTAACAATGAGCAGTTCTTC.

In its sample, this clonotype was seen a few times. The chain combines TRBV6-2 or TRBV6-3 with TRBJ2-1; D is unresolved. This CDR3 contains 14 residues. Looked up from germline, CDR1 is MNHEY and CDR2 is SVGEGT. V lost 5 bases and J lost 0, with 8 bases in between. This chain's CDR3 is CASSGRYSYNEQFF. The CDR3 DNA reads TGTGCCAGCAGTGGACGCTACTCCTACAATGAGCAGTTCTTC.

This clonotype occurred many times. The J gene is TRBJ1-2, the V gene TRBV30; no clear D gene. V was clipped by 3 bases and J by 8 bases, with 13 bases between them. Looked up from germline, CDR1 is GTSNPN and CDR2 is SVGIG (reference sequence). The CDR3 is 12 amino acids. As DNA, the CDR3 is TGTGCCTGGAGCGTCACCGGGGAGGGCTACACCTTC. Its translation is CAWSVTGEGYTF.

A remark on this clonotype: At one boundary the junction diverges from the germline segment, which might be a read error. The chain uses TRBV11-1 and TRBJ1-6; D is undetermined. Germline CDR1 and CDR2: SGHAT and FQDESV (reference sequence). The CDR3 sequence is 13 residues long. The CDR3 loop is CASSIAANSPRHF. In DNA form, the CDR3 reads TGTGCCAGCAGCATAGCCGCCAATTCACCCCGCCACTTT.

This clonotype was observed a few times. The chain couples TRBV29-1 to TRBJ1-5; 10 nucleotides align to TRBD1. This CDR3 has 14 residues. The trim removed 5 bases at V and 4 bases at J, leaving 5 bases unmatched. Germline CDR1 and CDR2: SQVTM and ANQGSEA. CDR3: CSVWTGGLNQPQHF. The CDR3 bases are TGCAGCGTTTGGACAGGGGGTTTGAATCAGCCCCAGCATTTT. Supplemented by reference TRBV29-1 and TRBJ1-5, the full variable domain reads SAVISQKPSRDICQRGTSLTIQCQVDSQVTMMFWYRQQPGQSLTLIATANQGSEATYESGFVIDKFPISRPNLTFSTLTVSNMSPEDSSIYLCSVWTGGLNQPQHFGDGTRLSIL.

The V and J genes are TRBV20-1 and TRBJ2-3; the match to TRBD2 covers 9 bases. V lost 4 bases, J lost 5 bases, and 7 bases stayed unmatched. Germline loops: CDR1 DFQATT, CDR2 SNEGSKA (reference sequence). This CDR3 comprises 14 residues. CDR3 DNA: TGCAGTGCTACTAGCGGGGTGGTTGGAGATACGCAGTATTTT. Protein sequence: CSATSGVVGDTQYF.

This clonotype was picked up many times. V and J are TRBV28 and TRBJ2-1; D is unresolved. The CDR3 sequence is 19 residues long. The V end lost 3 bases, the J end lost 0 bases, and 21 bases lay between the germline ends. Germline CDR1 and CDR2: MDHEN and SYDVKM. CDR3 region: CASSFSPFPFRTSYNEQFF. The DNA for the CDR3 is TGTGCCAGCAGTTTCTCCCCGTTTCCTTTCAGGACCTCCTACAATGAGCAGTTCTTC.

As to this clonotype: A read error may explain this, as a much larger clone is one base away. The chain couples TRBV27 to TRBJ2-1; D might be TRBD1 (6 bases). This CDR3 spans 14 amino acids. Germline loops: CDR1 MNHEY, CDR2 SMNVEV (reference sequence). The CDR3 protein is CASSFMTGSGERFF. In nucleotides, the CDR3 is TGTGCCAGCAGTTTCATGACAGGTTCGGGTGAGCGGTTCTTC.

This clonotype was detected many times. CDR3 loop: CSAISARVSGYEQYF. CDR3 DNA: TGCAGTGCTATTTCCGCGCGGGTCTCAGGGTACGAGCAGTACTTC. The rearrangement uses TRBV20-1 and TRBJ2-7; D may be TRBD1 or TRBD2 (5 bases each). The germline gives CDR1 DFQATT, CDR2 SNEGSKA (reference sequence). The V gene lost 4 bases and the J gene lost 4 bases, with 20 bases spanning the gap. The length of the CDR3 is 15 residues.

This clonotype has at least ten counts. The rearrangement joins TRBV6-1 to TRBJ2-7; TRBD1 aligns across 8 bases. The V segment lost 5 bases and the J segment 0 bases; nucleotides outside the gene matches: 9. The CDR3 has 16 amino acids. CDR1 is MNHNS and CDR2 is SASEGT in the germline V gene. The CDR3 nucleotides read TGTGCCAGCAGTTTTCGCCCGGGACAGGCCTCCTACGAGCAGTACTTC. Translating it yields CASSFRPGQASYEQYF.

In its sample, this clonotype was seen many times. This sequence joins TRBV3-1 and TRBJ2-5; TRBD2 aligns across 13 bases. V shed 6 bases and J 4 bases; nucleotides not matched to a gene: 5. CDR1 is LGHDT, CDR2 YNNKEL, per germline (reference sequence). The CDR3 is 15 residues long. For the CDR3, the DNA is TGTGCCAGCAGGGTACTAGCGGGAGGGGGAGAGACCCAGTACTTC. As protein: CASRVLAGGGETQYF.

The V and J genes are TRBV3-1 and TRBJ2-1; 8 positions match TRBD2. In germline, CDR1 is LGHDT, CDR2 YNNKEL (reference sequence). CDR3 length: 14 amino acids. V lost 1 base and J lost 6; bases outside the gene matches: 2. CDR3 sequence reads: CASSQGTSSNEQFF. For the CDR3, the DNA is TGTGCCAGCAGCCAAGGGACTAGCTCCAATGAGCAGTTCTTC.

There are a few counts of this clonotype. This sequence joins TRBV7-2 and TRBJ1-6; D unresolved. There are 15 residues in the CDR3. Germline assignment: CDR1 SGHTA and CDR2 FQGNSA. The ends were cut back, 5 bases at V and 4 bases at J, with 12 bases in the middle. The CDR3 sequence is CASSPTVSYNSPLHF. The CDR3 DNA follows: TGTGCCAGCAGCCCCACTGTATCTTATAATTCACCCCTCCACTTT.

This clonotype was counted ten times or more. The chain recombines TRBV18 with TRBJ1-1, with D unclear. Trimming took 0 bases from V and 4 from J, leaving 12 bases between them. Germline lookup yields CDR1 KGHSH and CDR2 LQKENI. The CDR3 runs 15 residues. CDR3 coding DNA: TGTGCCAGCTCACCACCGGAGGGTTGGGGCACTGAAGCTTTCTTT. This gives the protein CASSPPEGWGTEAFF.

The chain uses TRBV6-6 and TRBJ1-2; 12 positions agree with TRBD1. CDR1 and CDR2 (germline): MNHNY, SVGAGI (reference sequence). V shed 2 bases, J shed 8 bases, and the junction held 3 bases outside the gene matches. The CDR3 is 14 amino acids. The CDR3 protein is CASSYRDRGPGYTF. Written as DNA, the CDR3 is TGTGCCAGCAGTTACCGGGACAGGGGGCCGGGCTACACCTTC.

This clonotype was seen repeatedly, ten times or more. This chain links TRBV2 with TRBJ2-5; 10 bases map to TRBD1. The trim removed 0 bases at V and 1 base at J, leaving 11 bases unmatched. CDR1 and CDR2 (germline): SNHLY, FYNNEI. This CDR3 has 19 residues. The CDR3 DNA reads as TGTGCCAGCAGTGAAGCGCCGATCGGGACAGGGGACACCCAAGAGACCCAGTACTTC. Translated, it gives CASSEAPIGTGDTQETQYF.

This clonotype was counted at least ten times. V usage is TRBV5-1 and J usage is TRBJ2-2; D is unclear. Germline V gene sequence: CDR1 SGHRS, CDR2 YFSETQ. The CDR3 is 15 amino acids. Trimming pared 1 base from V and 0 bases from J, leaving 7 bases between. The CDR3 nucleotides are TGCGCCAGCAGCTTGATGACAACGAACACCGGGGAGCTGTTTTTT. Translated, it gives CASSLMTTNTGELFF.

This clonotype came up many times. V gene TRBV30 combines with J gene TRBJ2-7, with 11 nucleotides matching TRBD2. In germline, CDR1 is GTSNPN, CDR2 SVGIG (reference sequence). The CDR3 covers 14 residues. With 5 bases clipped from V and 4 bases from J, the junction kept 7 bases outside the gene matches. The CDR3 DNA reads TGTGCCTGGCGCTCCGGGACTAGCGGATACGAGCAGTACTTC. Translation gives CAWRSGTSGYEQYF.

This clonotype was seen ten or more times. The V gene is TRBV20-1, the J gene TRBJ2-5; TRBD1 agrees at 7 bases. The CDR3 contains 14 residues. V trimming: 5 bases; J trimming: 1 base; junction bases outside the gene matches: 7. CDR1 is DFQATT and CDR2 is SNEGSKA in the germline V gene (reference sequence). CDR3 protein: CSASWTGSQETQYF. The CDR3 coding sequence is TGCAGTGCTTCCTGGACAGGATCCCAAGAGACCCAGTACTTC.